This T cell receptor beta chain was found in a study of cytomegalovirus exposure and HLA in healthy donors. About this clone itself: The target antigen is unknown. Other DNA sequences of this sample code for an identical CDR3.

Study-wide results and limits: Cytomegalovirus-associated status was assigned to around 160 TCR beta chains. It was in a later analysis that TCR association rates were seen to vary by HLA locus, highest for DRB1 and lowest for HLA-C.

Researchers ran the PCR with 60 Vbeta and 13 Jbeta primers. Sequencing used immunoSEQ multiplex PCR; TCRdb keeps in-frame clones, though not all of them. In the table there are 95,000 to 100,000 clones, roughly four fifths of which are singletons. Germline loops: CDR1 MNHEY, CDR2 SMNVEV (reference sequence). The ends lost 5 bases at V and 5 bases at J; junction bases unmatched: 6. The CDR3 consists of 15 residues. This TCR was sampled from a man in his forties or fifties in good health and CMV-seronegative. The rearrangement joins TRBV27 to TRBJ1-4; 9 nucleotides align to TRBD1. Material for sequencing was PBMCs. Written as DNA, the CDR3 is TGTGCCAGCAGTGGCGGACAGGGGAGGAATGAAAAACTGTTTTTT. Its protein is CASSGGQGRNEKLFF.